This entry describes one TCR beta chain. The data were taken from a study of blood T cell repertoires in COVID-19. Study in general: Sites across the United States, Italy and Spain contributed samples from acute and convalescent COVID-19. PBMCs, B-cell-depleted T cells, or T cells were the source of the cDNA or gDNA that made up the material.

This CDR3 comprises 14 residues. Germline V CDR1 and CDR2: LNHDA, SQIVND (reference sequence). Trimming removed 3 bases at V and 4 bases at J, with 7 bases between. As handled by the study authors: Amplification with reference gene primers provided the estimates of nucleated cell counts. Only in-frame clones appear in the TCRdb table, and some are missing; sequencing was by immunoSEQ multiplex PCR. V, J and clone size are taken as reported in that table, and D and trimming were inferred from the DNA itself. The data hold 240,000 or so clones, with roughly 77% observed a single time. The sample consisted of peripheral blood. The origin of this receptor is a woman of 80 years or more with acute or convalescent COVID-19. The chain carries TRBV19 and TRBJ1-6; D is uncertain. The CDR3 region has the DNA TGTGCCAGTAGTATGGCAGTTTATAATTCACCCCTCCACTTT. Its translation: CASSMAVYNSPLHF.